The T cell receptor beta chain under discussion was sequenced for a study of T cells in Graves' hyperthyroidism and ophthalmopathy. In making diagnoses, clinical symptoms, serum thyroxine and TRAb, thyroid ultrasound and orbital computed tomography were all used. Ten or more counts support this clonotype. Its antigen is not identified. Researchers took RNA transcripts and amplified the TCR beta CDR3 regions from them. First-round RT-PCR with HTBI primers amplified the TCR CDR3 region. TCRdb re-called the multiplex PCR reads with MiXCR, one entry per CDR3 protein. The table includes 450,000 to 700,000 distinct CDR3 sequences, about 45% detected once. Study-level points and caveats: Most clonotypes expanded in the thyroid (above 0.001) were also present in blood.

Source material: peripheral blood or thyroid tissue (not recorded which). This clonotype was sampled from an adult woman with Graves' disease, either hyperthyroidism or ophthalmopathy (not recorded which).

Written as DNA, the CDR3 is TGTGCCAGTAGAGGCGGAGGGACGAATCAGCCCCAGCATTTT. Translation gives CASRGGGTNQPQHF. This chain connects TRBV19 to TRBJ1-5; possible D gene TRBD1, 5 bases. CDR3 length: 14 amino acids. V lost 6 bases and J 4 bases, leaving 13 bases between the germline ends. Germline CDR1 and CDR2: LNHDA and SQIVND (reference sequence).